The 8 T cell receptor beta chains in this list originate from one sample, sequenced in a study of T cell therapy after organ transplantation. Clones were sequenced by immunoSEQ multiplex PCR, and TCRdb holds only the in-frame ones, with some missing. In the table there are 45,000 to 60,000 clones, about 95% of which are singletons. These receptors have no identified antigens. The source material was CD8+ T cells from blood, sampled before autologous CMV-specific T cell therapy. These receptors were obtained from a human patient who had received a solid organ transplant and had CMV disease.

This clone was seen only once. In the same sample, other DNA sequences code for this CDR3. As DNA, the CDR3 is TGTGCCAGCAGCGAGGGAGCGCCTGGGCAGTACTTC. This translates into CASSEGAPGQYF. This rearrangement joins TRBV11-2 to TRBJ2-7; D may be TRBD2 (5 bases). The CDR3 is made up of 12 amino acids. V lost 5 bases and J 9 bases, leaving 14 bases between the germline ends. Germline V CDR1 and CDR2: SGHAT, FQNNGV.

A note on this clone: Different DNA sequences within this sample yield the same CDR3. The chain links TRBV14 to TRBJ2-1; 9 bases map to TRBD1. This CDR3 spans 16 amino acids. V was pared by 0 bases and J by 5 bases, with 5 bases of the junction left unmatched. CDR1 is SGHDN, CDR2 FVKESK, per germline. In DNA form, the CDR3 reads TGTGCCAGCAGCCAAGATCCGGGACAGGGAGACAATGAGCAGTTCTTC. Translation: CASSQDPGQGDNEQFF.

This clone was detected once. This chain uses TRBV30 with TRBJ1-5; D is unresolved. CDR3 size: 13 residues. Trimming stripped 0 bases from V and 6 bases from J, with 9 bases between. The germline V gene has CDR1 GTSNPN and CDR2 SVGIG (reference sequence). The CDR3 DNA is TGTGCCTGGAGTGTAAGGGCTGGTCAGCCCCAGCATTTT. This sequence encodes CAWSVRAGQPQHF.

CDR3 region: CASSDPGWAGHTDTQYF. The CDR3 nucleotides are TGTGCCAGCAGTGACCCCGGATGGGCGGGGCACACAGATACGCAGTATTTT. V usage is TRBV6-4 and J usage is TRBJ2-3, with D possibly matching TRBD2 (6 bases). Trimming removed 2 bases at V and 2 bases at J, with 17 bases between. The CDR3 contains 17 residues. The V gene's germline CDR1 is MRHNA and CDR2 SNTAGT.

The DNA of the CDR3 is TGTGCCTGGAACTCATTGACAGGCGTCTATGGCTACACCTTC. It codes for CAWNSLTGVYGYTF. The chain links TRBV30 to TRBJ1-2, with D perhaps matching TRBD1 (6 bases). Germline assignment: CDR1 GTSNPN and CDR2 SVGIG (reference sequence). V was trimmed by 4 bases and J by 4 bases, leaving 16 bases between them. There are 14 residues in the CDR3. Full variable domain (remainder filled in from reference TRBV30 and TRBJ1-2): SQTIHQWPATLVQPVGSPLSLECTVEGTSNPNLYWYRQAAGRGLQLLFYSVGIGQISSEVPQNLSASRPQDRQFILSSKKLLLSDSGFYLCAWNSLTGVYGYTFGSGTRLTVV.

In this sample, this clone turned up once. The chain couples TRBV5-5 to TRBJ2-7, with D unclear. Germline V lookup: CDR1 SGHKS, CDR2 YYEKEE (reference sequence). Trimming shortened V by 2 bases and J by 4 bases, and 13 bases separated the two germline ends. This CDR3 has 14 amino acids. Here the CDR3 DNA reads TGTGCCAGCAGCTTATCGAGTGATGCTTACGAGCAGTACTTC. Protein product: CASSLSSDAYEQYF.

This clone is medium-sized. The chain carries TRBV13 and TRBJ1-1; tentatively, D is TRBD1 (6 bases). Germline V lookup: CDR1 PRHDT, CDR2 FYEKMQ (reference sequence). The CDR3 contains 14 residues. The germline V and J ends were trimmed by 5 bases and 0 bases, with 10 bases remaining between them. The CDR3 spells CASSATGMNTEAFF. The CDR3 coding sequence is TGTGCCAGCAGCGCGACAGGCATGAACACTGAAGCTTTCTTT.

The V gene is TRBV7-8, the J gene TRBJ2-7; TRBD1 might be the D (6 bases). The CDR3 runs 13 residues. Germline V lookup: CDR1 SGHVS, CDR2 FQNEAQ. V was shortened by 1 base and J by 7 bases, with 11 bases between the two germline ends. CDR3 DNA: TGTGCCAGCAGCTTAGGAGAGGGGGTTGAGCAGTACTTC. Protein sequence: CASSLGEGVEQYF. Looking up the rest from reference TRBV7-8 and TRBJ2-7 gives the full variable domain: GAGVSQSPRYKVAKRGQDVALRCDPISGHVSLFWYQQALGQGPEFLTYFQNEAQLDKSGLPSDRFFAERPEGSVSTLKIQRTQQEDSAVYLCASSLGEGVEQYFGPGTRLTVT.